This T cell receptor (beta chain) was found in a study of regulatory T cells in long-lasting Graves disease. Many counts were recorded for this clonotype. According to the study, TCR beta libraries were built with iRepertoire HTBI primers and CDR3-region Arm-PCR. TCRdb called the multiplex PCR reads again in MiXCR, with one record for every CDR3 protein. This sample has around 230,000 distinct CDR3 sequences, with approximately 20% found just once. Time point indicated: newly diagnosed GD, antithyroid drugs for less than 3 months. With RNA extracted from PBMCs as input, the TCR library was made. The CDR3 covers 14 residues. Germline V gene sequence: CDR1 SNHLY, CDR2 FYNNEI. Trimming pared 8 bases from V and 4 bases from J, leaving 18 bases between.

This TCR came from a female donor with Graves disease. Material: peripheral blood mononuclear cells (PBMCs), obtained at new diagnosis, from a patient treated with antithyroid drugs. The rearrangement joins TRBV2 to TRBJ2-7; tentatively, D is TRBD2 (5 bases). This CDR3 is CASAPGGAEYEQYF. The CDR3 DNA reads TGTGCCAGCGCCCCTGGTGGAGCGGAGTACGAGCAGTACTTC.